Listed below are T cell receptor beta chains from one sample, sequenced in a study of cytomegalovirus exposure and HLA in healthy donors. Produced via immunoSEQ multiplex PCR; TCRdb's table is partial and in-frame only. The sample holds some 110,000 clones; more than 65% are singletons and the top ten take 5% to 7%. Specimen: PBMCs. The origin of the receptors is a woman between 50 and 59 years old in good health and CMV-seropositive. Each CDR3 is given with its conserved first and last residue. Each record gives: clone size, V gene, J gene, CDR3 protein. Size values are once, few and many counts, or a class for expanded clones, and some rows have none.

abundance: NA; v_gene: TRBV5-1; j_gene: TRBJ1-6; CDR3aa: CASSVQGLDNSPLHF
abundance: NA; v_gene: TRBV14; j_gene: TRBJ1-1; CDR3aa: CASSQEKGTVPEAFF
abundance: NA; v_gene: TRBV7-2; j_gene: TRBJ1-2; CDR3aa: CASSLARGEGRGYTF
abundance: few; v_gene: TRBV5-4; j_gene: TRBJ2-2; CDR3aa: CASSTGQGGTGELFF
abundance: NA; v_gene: TRBV5-1; j_gene: TRBJ2-2; CDR3aa: CASSLAGTGINTGELFF
abundance: NA; v_gene: TRBV6-5; j_gene: TRBJ1-1; CDR3aa: CASSYEGVGTEAFF
abundance: NA; v_gene: TRBV5-4; j_gene: TRBJ2-1; CDR3aa: CASSLFAGGNEQFF
abundance: few; v_gene: TRBV7-9; j_gene: TRBJ2-2; CDR3aa: CASSVLGGAETGELFF
abundance: NA; v_gene: TRBV7-8; j_gene: TRBJ2-3; CDR3aa: CASSYRTGPADTQYF
abundance: few; v_gene: TRBV7-8; j_gene: TRBJ1-4; CDR3aa: CASTRTETNEKLFF
abundance: NA; v_gene: TRBV18; j_gene: TRBJ1-3; CDR3aa: CASYTSGSSGNTIYF
abundance: NA; v_gene: TRBV6-5; j_gene: TRBJ1-5; CDR3aa: CASSYTRVSSQPQHF
abundance: once; v_gene: TRBV10-3; j_gene: TRBJ1-1; CDR3aa: CAIHGAGDKNTEAFF
abundance: NA; v_gene: TRBV19; j_gene: TRBJ1-1; CDR3aa: CASSRGSLQNTEAFF
abundance: NA; v_gene: TRBV7-3; j_gene: TRBJ1-2; CDR3aa: CASSHDRSYGYTF
abundance: NA; v_gene: TRBV6-6; j_gene: TRBJ2-7; CDR3aa: CASRTRNYEQYF
abundance: NA; v_gene: TRBV27; j_gene: TRBJ2-2; CDR3aa: CASKAGGLNTGELFF
abundance: NA; v_gene: TRBV6-5; j_gene: TRBJ1-3; CDR3aa: CASSYSHNQRNTIYF
abundance: once; v_gene: TRBV5-1; j_gene: TRBJ1-3; CDR3aa: CASSPSTGQHSGNTIYF
abundance: NA; v_gene: TRBV18; j_gene: TRBJ1-1; CDR3aa: CASSPLDRGVAFF
abundance: few; v_gene: TRBV18; j_gene: TRBJ1-1; CDR3aa: CASSRDRLGLDTEAFF
abundance: few; v_gene: TRBV27; j_gene: TRBJ1-5; CDR3aa: CASSPRQGNQPQHF
abundance: NA; v_gene: TRBV2; j_gene: TRBJ2-2; CDR3aa: CAGSGSAGELFF
abundance: NA; v_gene: TRBV2; j_gene: TRBJ1-2; CDR3aa: CAARGGVGYGYTF
abundance: NA; v_gene: TRBV5-6; j_gene: TRBJ1-2; CDR3aa: CASSLVPANYGYTF
abundance: NA; v_gene: TRBV29-1; j_gene: TRBJ2-5; CDR3aa: CSVEVVVGGGIETQYF
abundance: NA; v_gene: TRBV13; j_gene: TRBJ2-5; CDR3aa: CASSLYRSGVQTQYF
abundance: NA; v_gene: TRBV9; j_gene: TRBJ2-7; CDR3aa: CASSLGTGTYEQYF
abundance: NA; v_gene: TRBV15; j_gene: TRBJ1-2; CDR3aa: CATSRDRRGLYYGYTF
abundance: NA; v_gene: TRBV5-4; j_gene: TRBJ1-1; CDR3aa: CASRPSPGQGTYGGTEAFF
abundance: NA; v_gene: TRBV29-1; j_gene: TRBJ1-5; CDR3aa: CSAGTGAHQPQHF
abundance: NA; v_gene: TRBV7-9; j_gene: TRBJ2-1; CDR3aa: CASSPSGTGDRHEQFF
abundance: NA; v_gene: TRBV15; j_gene: TRBJ1-5; CDR3aa: CATSREDTYNQPQHF
abundance: NA; v_gene: TRBV6-5; j_gene: TRBJ1-2; CDR3aa: CASSSGQGSNYGYTF
abundance: few; v_gene: TRBV19; j_gene: TRBJ1-1; CDR3aa: CASTGEPLNTEAFF
abundance: NA; v_gene: TRBV28; j_gene: TRBJ1-5; CDR3aa: CASSLTRLSNQPQHF
abundance: NA; v_gene: TRBV10-3; j_gene: TRBJ2-7; CDR3aa: CAISDQTSGGHRQYF
abundance: NA; v_gene: TRBV18; j_gene: TRBJ1-1; CDR3aa: CASSPLAWDRTSIREAFF
abundance: NA; v_gene: TRBV5-1; j_gene: TRBJ1-1; CDR3aa: CASSAYAGRGTEAFF
abundance: few; v_gene: TRBV4-2; j_gene: TRBJ1-6; CDR3aa: CASSQGLGEDSPLHF
abundance: NA; v_gene: TRBV9; j_gene: TRBJ2-5; CDR3aa: CASSVASGLVGTQYF
abundance: NA; v_gene: TRBV5-1; j_gene: TRBJ2-7; CDR3aa: CASSLGGGASYEQYF
abundance: NA; v_gene: TRBV7-2; j_gene: TRBJ1-6; CDR3aa: CASSLIGQSSYNSPLHF
abundance: NA; v_gene: TRBV4-3; j_gene: TRBJ2-3; CDR3aa: CASSQARRGGADTQYF
abundance: NA; v_gene: TRBV9; j_gene: TRBJ1-6; CDR3aa: CASSVEGQGVNSPLHF
abundance: few; v_gene: TRBV2; j_gene: TRBJ1-1; CDR3aa: CASSLSSGFRTEAFF
abundance: NA; v_gene: TRBV2; j_gene: TRBJ1-1; CDR3aa: CASSRSGVRAMNTEAFF
abundance: NA; v_gene: TRBV28; j_gene: TRBJ1-5; CDR3aa: CASSAVRPSRRPQHF
abundance: NA; v_gene: TRBV7-3; j_gene: TRBJ2-1; CDR3aa: CASSLTLNEVGEQFF
abundance: once; v_gene: TRBV7-9; j_gene: TRBJ2-1; CDR3aa: CSSSPDRPEQFF
abundance: NA; v_gene: TRBV7-6; j_gene: TRBJ2-2; CDR3aa: CASSPTSTGDITNTGELFF
abundance: few; v_gene: TRBV5-6; j_gene: TRBJ2-5; CDR3aa: CASSLVASGAETQYF
abundance: NA; v_gene: TRBV19; j_gene: TRBJ1-5; CDR3aa: CASSPRDRGLNQPQHF
abundance: NA; v_gene: TRBV27; j_gene: TRBJ1-2; CDR3aa: CASRRTRSYTNYGYTF
abundance: NA; v_gene: TRBV28; j_gene: TRBJ1-5; CDR3aa: CASSLGGGPQHF
abundance: NA; v_gene: TRBV5-1; j_gene: TRBJ1-1; CDR3aa: CASSLTGGDREAFF
abundance: NA; v_gene: TRBV6-5; j_gene: TRBJ1-6; CDR3aa: CASSYFASSYNSPLHF
abundance: once; v_gene: TRBV28; j_gene: TRBJ1-5; CDR3aa: CAGSLRGNQPQHF
abundance: once; v_gene: TRBV28; j_gene: TRBJ1-1; CDR3aa: CASSLTSGLSEAFF
abundance: NA; v_gene: TRBV6-1; j_gene: TRBJ2-7; CDR3aa: CASSDPGRGAYEQYF